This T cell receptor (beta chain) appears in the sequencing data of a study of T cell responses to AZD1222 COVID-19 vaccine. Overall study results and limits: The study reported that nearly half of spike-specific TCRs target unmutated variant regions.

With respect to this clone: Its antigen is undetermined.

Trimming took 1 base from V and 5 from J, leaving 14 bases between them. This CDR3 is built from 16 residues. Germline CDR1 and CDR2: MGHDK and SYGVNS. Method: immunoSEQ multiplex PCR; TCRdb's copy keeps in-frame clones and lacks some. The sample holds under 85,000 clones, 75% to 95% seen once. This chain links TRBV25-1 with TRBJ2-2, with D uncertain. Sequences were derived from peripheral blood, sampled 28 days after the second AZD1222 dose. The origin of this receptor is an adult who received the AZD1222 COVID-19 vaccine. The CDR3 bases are TGTGCCAGCAGTGAATCTAAGACCTATGGTACCGGGGAGCTGTTTTTT. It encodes CASSESKTYGTGELFF.